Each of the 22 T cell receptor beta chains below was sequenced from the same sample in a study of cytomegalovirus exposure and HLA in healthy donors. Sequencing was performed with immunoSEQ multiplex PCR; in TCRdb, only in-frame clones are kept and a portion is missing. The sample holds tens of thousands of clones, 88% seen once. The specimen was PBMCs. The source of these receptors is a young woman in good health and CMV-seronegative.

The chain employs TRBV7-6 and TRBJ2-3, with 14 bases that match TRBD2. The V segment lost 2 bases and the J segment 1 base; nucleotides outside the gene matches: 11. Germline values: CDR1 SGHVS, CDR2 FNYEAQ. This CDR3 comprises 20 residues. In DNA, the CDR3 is TGTGCCAGCAGCTTACTAACACCGGGACTAGCGGGAGTAGGCACAGATACGCAGTATTTT. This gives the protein CASSLLTPGLAGVGTDTQYF.

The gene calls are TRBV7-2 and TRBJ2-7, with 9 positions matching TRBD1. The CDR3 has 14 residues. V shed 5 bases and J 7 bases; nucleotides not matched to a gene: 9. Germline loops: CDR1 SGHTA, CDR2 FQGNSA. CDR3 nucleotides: TGTGCCAGCAGCCTGACAGGGGGGAATGTGGAGCAGTACTTC. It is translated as CASSLTGGNVEQYF. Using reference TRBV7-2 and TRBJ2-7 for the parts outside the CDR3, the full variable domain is GAGVSQSPSNKVTEKGKDVELRCDPISGHTALYWYRQSLGQGLEFLIYFQGNSAPDKSGLPSDRFSAERTGGSVSTLTIQRTQQEDSAVYLCASSLTGGNVEQYFGPGTRLTVT.

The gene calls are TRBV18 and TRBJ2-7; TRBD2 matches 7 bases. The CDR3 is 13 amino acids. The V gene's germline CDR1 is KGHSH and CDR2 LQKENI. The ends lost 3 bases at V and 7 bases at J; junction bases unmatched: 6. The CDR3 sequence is CASSPPEGGEQYF. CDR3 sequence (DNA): TGTGCCAGCTCACCTCCGGAGGGAGGGGAGCAGTACTTC.

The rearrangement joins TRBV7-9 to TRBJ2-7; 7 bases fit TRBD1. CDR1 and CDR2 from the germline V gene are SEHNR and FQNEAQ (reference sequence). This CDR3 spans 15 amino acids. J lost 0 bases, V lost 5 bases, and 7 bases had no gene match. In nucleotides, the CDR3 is TGTGCCAGCAGCGGAATTAGGACAGGCTCCTACGAGCAGTACTTC. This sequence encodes CASSGIRTGSYEQYF.

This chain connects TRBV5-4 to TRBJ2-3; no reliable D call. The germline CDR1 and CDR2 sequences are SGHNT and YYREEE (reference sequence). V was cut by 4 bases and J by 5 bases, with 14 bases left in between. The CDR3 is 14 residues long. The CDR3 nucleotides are TGTGCCAGCAGCGCAGCGTCGGTTGGAGATACGCAGTATTTT. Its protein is CASSAASVGDTQYF. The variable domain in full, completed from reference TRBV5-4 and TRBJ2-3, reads ETGVTQSPTHLIKTRGQQVTLRCSSQSGHNTVSWYQQALGQGPQFIFQYYREEENGRGNFPPRFSGLQFPNYSSELNVNALELDDSALYLCASSAASVGDTQYFGPGTRLTVL.

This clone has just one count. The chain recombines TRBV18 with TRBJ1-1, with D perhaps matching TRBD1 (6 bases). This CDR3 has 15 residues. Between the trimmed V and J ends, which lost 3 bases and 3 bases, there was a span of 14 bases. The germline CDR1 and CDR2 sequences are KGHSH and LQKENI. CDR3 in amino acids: CASSPPTGRDTEAFF. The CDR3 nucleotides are TGTGCCAGCTCACCTCCTACAGGGAGGGACACTGAAGCTTTCTTT.

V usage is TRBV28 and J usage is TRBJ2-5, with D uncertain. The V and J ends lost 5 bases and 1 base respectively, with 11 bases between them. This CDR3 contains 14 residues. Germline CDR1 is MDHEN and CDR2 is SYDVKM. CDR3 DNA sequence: TGTGCCAGCAGTGAAGTTCGGTTCCAAGAGACCCAGTACTTC. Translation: CASSEVRFQETQYF. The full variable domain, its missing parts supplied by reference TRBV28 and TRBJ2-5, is DVKVTQSSRYLVKRTGEKVFLECVQDMDHENMFWYRQDPGLGLRLIYFSYDVKMKEKGDIPEGYSVSREKKERFSLILESASTNQTSMYLCASSEVRFQETQYFGPGTRLLVL.

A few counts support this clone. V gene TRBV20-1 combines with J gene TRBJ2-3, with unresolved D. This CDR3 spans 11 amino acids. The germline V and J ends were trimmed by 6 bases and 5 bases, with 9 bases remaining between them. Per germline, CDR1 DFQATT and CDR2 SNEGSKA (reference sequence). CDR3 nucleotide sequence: TGCAGTGCGCCCCGCGGAGATACGCAGTATTTT. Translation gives CSAPRGDTQYF.

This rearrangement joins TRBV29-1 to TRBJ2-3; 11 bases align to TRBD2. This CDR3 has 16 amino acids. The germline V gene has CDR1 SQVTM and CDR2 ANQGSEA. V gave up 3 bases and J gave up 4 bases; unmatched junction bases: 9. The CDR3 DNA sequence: TGCAGCGTTGAGGGACTAGCGGCCCAAGGCCCAGATACGCAGTATTTT. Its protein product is CSVEGLAAQGPDTQYF.

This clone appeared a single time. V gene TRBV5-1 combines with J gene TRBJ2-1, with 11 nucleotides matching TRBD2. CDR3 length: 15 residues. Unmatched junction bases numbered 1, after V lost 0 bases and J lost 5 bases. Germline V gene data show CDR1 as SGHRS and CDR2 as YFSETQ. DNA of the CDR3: TGCGCCAGCAGCTTGGTACTAGCGGGAGACAATGAGCAGTTCTTC. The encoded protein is CASSLVLAGDNEQFF. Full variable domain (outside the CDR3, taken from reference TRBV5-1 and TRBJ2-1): KAGVTQTPRYLIKTRGQQVTLSCSPISGHRSVSWYQQTPGQGLQFLFEYFSETQRNKGNFPGRFSGRQFSNSRSEMNVSTLELGDSALYLCASSLVLAGDNEQFFGPGTRLTVL.

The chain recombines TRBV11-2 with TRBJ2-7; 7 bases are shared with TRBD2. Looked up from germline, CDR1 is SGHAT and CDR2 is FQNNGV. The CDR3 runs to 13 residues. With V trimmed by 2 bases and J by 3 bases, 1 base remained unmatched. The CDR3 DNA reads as TGTGCCAGCAGCTTAACTAGCGTCTACGAGCAGTACTTC. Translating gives CASSLTSVYEQYF.

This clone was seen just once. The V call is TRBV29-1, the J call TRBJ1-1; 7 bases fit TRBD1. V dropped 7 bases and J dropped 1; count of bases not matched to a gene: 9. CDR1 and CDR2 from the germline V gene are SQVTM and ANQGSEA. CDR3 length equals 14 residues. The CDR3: CSASGTVANTEAFF. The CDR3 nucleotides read TGCAGCGCTTCCGGGACAGTCGCGAACACTGAAGCTTTCTTT.

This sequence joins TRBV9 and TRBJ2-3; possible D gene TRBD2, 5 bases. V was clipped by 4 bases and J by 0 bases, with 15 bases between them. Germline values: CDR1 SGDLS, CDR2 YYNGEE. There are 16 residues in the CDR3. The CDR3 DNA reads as TGTGCCAGCAGCCCGTGGAGCGGCGGCAGCACAGATACGCAGTATTTT. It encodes CASSPWSGGSTDTQYF.

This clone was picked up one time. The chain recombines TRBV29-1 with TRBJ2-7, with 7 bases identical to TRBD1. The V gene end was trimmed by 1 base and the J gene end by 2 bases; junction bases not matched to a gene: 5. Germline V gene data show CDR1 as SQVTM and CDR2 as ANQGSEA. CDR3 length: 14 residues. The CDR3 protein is CSVEGPGTAYEQYF. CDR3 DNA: TGCAGCGTTGAAGGGCCCGGGACAGCCTACGAGCAGTACTTC.

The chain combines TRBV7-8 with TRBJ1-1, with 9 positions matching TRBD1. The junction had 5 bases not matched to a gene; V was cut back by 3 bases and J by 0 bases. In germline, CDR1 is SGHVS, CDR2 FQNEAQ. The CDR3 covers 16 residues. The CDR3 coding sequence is TGTGCCAGCAGCTTTGGGACAGGGCCGATGAACACTGAAGCTTTCTTT. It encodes CASSFGTGPMNTEAFF.

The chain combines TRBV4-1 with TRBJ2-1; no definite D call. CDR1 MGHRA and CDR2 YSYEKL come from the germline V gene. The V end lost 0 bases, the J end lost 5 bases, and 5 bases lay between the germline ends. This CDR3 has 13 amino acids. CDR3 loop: CASSQDYNNEQFF. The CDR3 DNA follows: TGCGCCAGCAGCCAAGATTATAACAATGAGCAGTTCTTC.

CDR3 in DNA: TGTGCCAGCAGTGACCGGCGGCGGCAAACCTACAATGAGCAGTTCTTC. It yields the protein CASSDRRRQTYNEQFF. The rearrangement joins TRBV2 to TRBJ2-1; D uncertain. Germline values: CDR1 SNHLY, CDR2 FYNNEI. Trimming cost V 3 bases and J 2 bases, with 14 bases left between them. The length of the CDR3 is 16 residues.

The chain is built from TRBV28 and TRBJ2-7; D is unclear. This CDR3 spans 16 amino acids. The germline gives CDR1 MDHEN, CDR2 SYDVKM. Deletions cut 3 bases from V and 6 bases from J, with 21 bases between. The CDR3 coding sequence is TGTGCCAGCAGTTTCCCCCAACCCCCGATCTTGGCCGAGCAGTACTTC. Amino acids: CASSFPQPPILAEQYF.

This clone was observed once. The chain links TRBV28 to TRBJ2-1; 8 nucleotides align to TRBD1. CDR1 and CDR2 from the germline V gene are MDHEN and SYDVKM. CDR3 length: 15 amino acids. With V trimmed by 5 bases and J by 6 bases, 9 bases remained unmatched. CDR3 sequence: CASSPFGQGFNEQFF. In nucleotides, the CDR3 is TGTGCCAGCAGTCCCTTCGGACAGGGCTTCAATGAGCAGTTCTTC. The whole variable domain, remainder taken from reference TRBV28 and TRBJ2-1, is DVKVTQSSRYLVKRTGEKVFLECVQDMDHENMFWYRQDPGLGLRLIYFSYDVKMKEKGDIPEGYSVSREKKERFSLILESASTNQTSMYLCASSPFGQGFNEQFFGPGTRLTVL.

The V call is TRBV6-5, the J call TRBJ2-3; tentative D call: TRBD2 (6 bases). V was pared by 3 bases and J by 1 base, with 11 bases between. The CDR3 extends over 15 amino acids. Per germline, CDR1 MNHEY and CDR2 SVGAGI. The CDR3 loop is CASSYTASGTDTQYF. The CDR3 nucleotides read TGTGCCAGCAGTTATACAGCTAGCGGCACAGATACGCAGTATTTT.

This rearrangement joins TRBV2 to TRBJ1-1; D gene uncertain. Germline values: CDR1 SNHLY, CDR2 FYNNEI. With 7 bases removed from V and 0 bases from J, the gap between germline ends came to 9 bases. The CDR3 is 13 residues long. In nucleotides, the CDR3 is TGTGCCAGCACCACTACCGTGAACACTGAAGCTTTCTTT. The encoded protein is CASTTTVNTEAFF. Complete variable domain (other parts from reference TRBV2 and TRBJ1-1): EPEVTQTPSHQVTQMGQEVILRCVPISNHLYFYWYRQILGQKVEFLVSFYNNEISEKSEIFDDQFSVERPDGSNFTLKIRSTKLEDSAMYFCASTTTVNTEAFFGQGTRLTVV.

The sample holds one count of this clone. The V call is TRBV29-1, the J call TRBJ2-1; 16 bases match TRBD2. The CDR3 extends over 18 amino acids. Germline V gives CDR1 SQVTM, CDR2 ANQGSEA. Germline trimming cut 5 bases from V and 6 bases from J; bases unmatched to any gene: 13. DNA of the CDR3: TGCAGCGTTTCCGGGACTAGCGGGAGGGCCCTGGGCGTCAATGAGCAGTTCTTC. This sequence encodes CSVSGTSGRALGVNEQFF.